This TCR beta chain was sequenced during a study of T-cell memory formation after mild COVID-19. Study-level background: For the most part, TCR clusters were specific to one donor.

The V segment lost 5 bases and the J segment 6 bases; nucleotides outside the gene matches: 8. Germline loops: CDR1 LGHDT, CDR2 YNNKEL (reference sequence). The CDR3 loop spans 14 amino acids. Whole-study findings and limits: CD4/CD8 balance characterized clones contracting day 15 to 85, and CD4+ skew characterized later expanders.

MiXCR, applied by TCRdb to the 5' RACE reads, yields one record per CDR3 protein. Here the sample spans just over 50,000 distinct CDR3 sequences, approximately 9% being singletons. This clonotype has a count of ten or more. Its target is not known. The sequenced sample was PBMCs or a T cell subset sorted from them (not recorded which). The chain couples TRBV3-1 to TRBJ1-1; 8 positions match TRBD1. The receptor's source is an adult woman who had mild COVID-19 (a few samples of this study predate the infection). Cell type and time point are not known. CDR3 DNA: TGTGCCAGCAGCGACGGACAGGGTAGGTCTGAAGCTTTCTTT. It translates to CASSDGQGRSEAFF.